These 10 T cell receptor beta chains came from one sample sequenced in a study of patients and donors after allogeneic stem cell transplantation. TCRdb reprocessed the RT-PCR reads with MiXCR, giving one entry per CDR3 protein. The table has approximately 150,000 distinct CDR3 sequences, nearly 25% seen once. The specimen was blood, either unsorted or a sorted T cell fraction (not recorded which). The receptor source for this set is a human donor who was either an allogeneic HSCT recipient or a stem cell or donor lymphocyte infusion donor (not recorded which). It is not recorded whose cells these are; they may come from a transplant donor.

The CDR3 DNA is TGCGCCAGCAGCTTGGTATCTGCCCATTCACCCCTCCACTTT. Translation: CASSLVSAHSPLHF. The rearrangement joins TRBV5-1 to TRBJ1-6; D is ambiguous. The CDR3 runs to 14 residues. In germline, CDR1 is SGHRS, CDR2 YFSETQ. V was trimmed by 0 bases and J by 8 bases, leaving 9 bases between them. The complete variable domain, with remaining parts taken from reference TRBV5-1 and TRBJ1-6, reads KAGVTQTPRYLIKTRGQQVTLSCSPISGHRSVSWYQQTPGQGLQFLFEYFSETQRNKGNFPGRFSGRQFSNSRSEMNVSTLELGDSALYLCASSLVSAHSPLHFGNGTRLTVT.

The rearrangement links TRBV7-2 to TRBJ1-6, with D possibly TRBD1 on 5 matching bases. In germline, CDR1 is SGHTA, CDR2 FQGNSA. V shed 7 bases and J shed 10 bases, with 17 bases lying between them. The CDR3 length is 14 residues. The CDR3, as DNA: TGTGCCAGCACCCCGGAGGGGAATCGGTCACCCCTCCACTTT. It yields the protein CASTPEGNRSPLHF. The full variable domain, completed using reference TRBV7-2 and TRBJ1-6, is GAGVSQSPSNKVTEKGKDVELRCDPISGHTALYWYRQSLGQGLEFLIYFQGNSAPDKSGLPSDRFSAERTGGSVSTLTIQRTQQEDSAVYLCASTPEGNRSPLHFGNGTRLTVT.

The rearrangement links TRBV27 to TRBJ1-1; D perhaps matches TRBD1 (6 bases). This CDR3 region has 13 residues. V lost 8 bases and J lost 5, with 15 bases in between. Germline assignment: CDR1 MNHEY and CDR2 SMNVEV (reference sequence). The CDR3 DNA sequence: TGTGCCAGCCGCTCGACAGGATGGACTGAAGCTTTCTTT. As protein: CASRSTGWTEAFF.

The rearrangement joins TRBV7-7 to TRBJ2-5; D unclear. The CDR3 runs to 15 residues. Between the trimmed V and J ends, which lost 5 bases and 1 base, there was a span of 14 bases. Looked up from germline, CDR1 is SSHAT and CDR2 is FNYEAQ (reference sequence). The CDR3 loop reads CASSRTPAFQETQYF. The CDR3 region has the DNA TGTGCCAGCAGCAGAACCCCGGCCTTCCAAGAGACCCAGTACTTC.

This clonotype appeared many times. The chain recombines TRBV28 with TRBJ1-2; tentative D call: TRBD1 (5 bases). This CDR3 is 12 amino acids long. Trimming stripped 4 bases from V and 5 bases from J, with 8 bases between. CDR1 and CDR2 from the germline V gene are MDHEN and SYDVKM. The CDR3 sequence is CASSSDSYGYTF. CDR3 coding DNA: TGTGCCAGCAGTTCCGACAGTTATGGCTACACCTTC.

The rearrangement links TRBV24-1 to TRBJ1-1; 10 nucleotides match TRBD1. Trimming removed 4 bases from V and 5 bases from J; junction bases left unmatched: 6. The germline V gene encodes CDR1 KGHDR and CDR2 SFDVKD. The CDR3 has 15 residues. The CDR3 region has the DNA TGTGCCACCAGTGACCAAGGGACAGGGGAAACTGAAGCTTTCTTT. Translated: CATSDQGTGETEAFF.

This clonotype has more than one count but fewer than ten. This chain uses TRBV4-1 with TRBJ1-2; 7 bases fit TRBD1. CDR3 length equals 16 residues. Trimming took 5 bases from V and 5 from J; bases not matched to a gene: 14. Germline V gene data show CDR1 as MGHRA and CDR2 as YSYEKL. CDR3 nucleotide sequence: TGCGCCAGCAGCAAAGTCGATCGGGACAGCATATATGGCTACACCTTC. This translates into CASSKVDRDSIYGYTF.

This chain uses TRBV7-2 with TRBJ2-3; D is undetermined. The V gene's germline CDR1 is SGHTA and CDR2 FQGNSA. V shed 0 bases and J shed 2 bases, with 3 bases lying between them. The CDR3 sequence is 13 residues long. CDR3 protein: CASSLAPTDTQYF. CDR3 DNA sequence: TGTGCCAGCAGCTTAGCCCCCACAGATACGCAGTATTTT. Full variable domain (rest looked up from reference TRBV7-2 and TRBJ2-3): GAGVSQSPSNKVTEKGKDVELRCDPISGHTALYWYRQSLGQGLEFLIYFQGNSAPDKSGLPSDRFSAERTGGSVSTLTIQRTQQEDSAVYLCASSLAPTDTQYFGPGTRLTVL.

This clonotype has ten or more counts. The chain combines TRBV7-8 with TRBJ1-1; 8 bases line up with TRBD1. The germline V gene has CDR1 SGHVS and CDR2 FQNEAQ. The CDR3 runs 14 residues. V shed 5 bases and J 4 bases; nucleotides not matched to a gene: 6. CDR3 loop: CASSPTGVATEAFF. CDR3 DNA: TGTGCCAGCAGCCCGACAGGGGTAGCCACTGAAGCTTTCTTT.

This clonotype was counted many times. This chain links TRBV12-3 or TRBV12-4 with TRBJ1-2; TRBD1 aligns across 8 bases. There are 13 residues in the CDR3. V lost 3 bases to trimming and J lost 7 bases; unmatched junction nucleotides: 4. CDR3 in DNA: TGTGCCAGCAGTTTCGGACAGGGCTTTGGCTACACCTTC. Translation gives CASSFGQGFGYTF.